A selection of T cell receptor beta chains follows, all from one sample in a study of CD4+ T cells in melanoma. Measured with immunoSEQ multiplex PCR; TCRdb has only the in-frame clones, and not every one. The sample has tens of thousands of clones, roughly 78% seen once. Receptors originate from a human donor with melanoma. The CDR3 runs from the conserved cysteine through the conserved F or W. The D gene is left open where the match is weak. Clone size is stated in some rows and not others, as once, few, many or a class when expanded.

clone size	V gene	D gene	J gene	CDR3 DNA	CDR3 protein
.	TRBV5-1	TRBD2	TRBJ2-1	TGCGCCAGCAGCTTGGGTCCCGGGGGGGCCATACATGAGCAGTTCTTC	CASSLGPGGAIHEQFF
.	TRBV29-1	.	TRBJ2-1	TGCAGCGTTGAATTAAGGGGGGGCGCAGGCAATGAGCAGTTCTTC	CSVELRGGAGNEQFF
few	TRBV6-1	.	TRBJ2-1	TGTGCCAGCAGTGTAAGGGGGGGGGCTCACAATGAGCAGTTCTTC	CASSVRGGAHNEQFF
.	TRBV5-1	TRBD1	TRBJ1-6	TGCGCCAGCAGCGGACAGGGCTCCTATAATTCACCCCTCCACTTT	CASSGQGSYNSPLHF
.	TRBV21-1	.	TRBJ1-1	TGTGCCAGCAGCAAAGGGGGGAACGTCCCGGGAGCTTTCTTT	CASSKGGNVPGAFF
.	TRBV7-8	.	TRBJ1-6	TGTGCCAGCAGACTTTCGAATTCACCCCTCCACTTT	CASRLSNSPLHF
.	TRBV7-2	.	TRBJ1-4	TGTGCCAGCAGCTTATTCGGCCCGGAAAAACTGTTTTTT	CASSLFGPEKLFF
.	TRBV20-1	.	TRBJ2-7	TGCAGTGCTAGCAAGGGGTACGAGCAGTACTTC	CSASKGYEQYF
.	TRBV7-2	.	TRBJ2-7	TGTGCCAGCAGCGTCGTGTTGGCAGGCAAGTACGAGCAGTACTTC	CASSVVLAGKYEQYF
.	TRBV6-1	.	TRBJ2-7	TGTGCCAGCAGTGAAAAACAGGTTTACGGGTACGAGCAGTACTTC	CASSEKQVYGYEQYF
.	TRBV5-1	.	TRBJ1-5	TGCGCCAGCAGCTTAAAGACAGTCTATAGCAATCAGCCCCAGCATTTT	CASSLKTVYSNQPQHF
.	TRBV30	.	TRBJ1-6	TGTGCCTGGAGTGTCGGGTGGACGGATTCACCCCTCCACTTT	CAWSVGWTDSPLHF
.	TRBV30	.	TRBJ1-3	TGTGCCCTAATTACAGGGATCGCTGCAAACACCATATATTTT	CALITGIAANTIYF
.	TRBV6-5	.	TRBJ1-1	TGTGCCAGCAGTGAAGTCCGGGGCACTGAAGCTTTCTTT	CASSEVRGTEAFF
.	TRBV13	.	TRBJ1-1	TGTGCCAGCAGCTTAGTAGGGCGGGCAACCGCTGAAGCTTTCTTT	CASSLVGRATAEAFF
.	TRBV5-1	.	TRBJ1-3	TGCGCCAGCAGCTCTTTAAGTCTACCCTCTGGAAACACCATATATTTT	CASSSLSLPSGNTIYF
.	TRBV5-1	TRBD2	TRBJ2-1	TGCGCCAGCAGCTTGGAGGCGACTAGCGGGGGGGCCGGAAATGAGCAGTTCTTC	CASSLEATSGGAGNEQFF
.	TRBV6-6	TRBD1	TRBJ1-2	TGTGCCAGCAGCGACAGGGCCGGTTCAGGTGGCTACACCTTC	CASSDRAGSGGYTF
.	TRBV15	.	TRBJ1-5	TGTGCCACCAGCTCCAAGGGGGGGCAGCCCCAGCATTTT	CATSSKGGQPQHF
once	TRBV7-6	.	TRBJ2-7	TGTGCCAGCAGGAGGCGGGCCGGGGGTTCCGAGCAGTACTTC	CASRRRAGGSEQYF
.	TRBV12-5	.	TRBJ2-2	TGTGCTAGTGGTTTGACCGGGGAGCTGTTTTTT	CASGLTGELFF
.	TRBV15	.	TRBJ1-2	TGTGCCACCAGCAGAGGGGCAGAAGAGCGCTACACCTTC	CATSRGAEERYTF
.	TRBV2	.	TRBJ2-3	TGTGCCAGCAGGCCCTTCGGGGCCGTTGGAGATACGCAGTATTTT	CASRPFGAVGDTQYF
.	TRBV29-1	TRBD1	TRBJ2-7	TGCAGCGTGCTTCCAGAGGACAGGGGATACGAGCAGTACTTC	CSVLPEDRGYEQYF
.	TRBV7-1	.	TRBJ1-5	TGTGCCAGCAGCTTAGAGATTAGCAATCAGCCCCAGCATTTT	CASSLEISNQPQHF
.	TRBV4-1	.	TRBJ2-2	TGCGCCAGCAGCCTCTATTCGATCCCGTGGGAGGGGGCGACCGGGGAGCTGTTTTTT	CASSLYSIPWEGATGELFF
.	TRBV2	.	TRBJ2-5	TGTGCCAGCAGTGTAGGGGGGGCCAGCGAGACCCAGTACTTC	CASSVGGASETQYF
once	TRBV27	.	TRBJ2-1	TGTGCCAGCGGATTCGGCGGAAGCTCCTACAATGAGCAGTTCTTC	CASGFGGSSYNEQFF
.	TRBV19	TRBD1	TRBJ1-1	TGTGCCAGTAGTCGTACAGGGGACACTGAAGCTTTCTTT	CASSRTGDTEAFF
.	TRBV5-1	TRBD1	TRBJ2-3	TGCGCCAGCAGCTATTTTGGGGGCTCTAGGGGGCCCAATACGCAGTATTTT	CASSYFGGSRGPNTQYF
.	TRBV2	.	TRBJ1-5	TGTGCCAGAGGGGGACCTCGAGGCGATCAGCCCCAGCATTTT	CARGGPRGDQPQHF
few	TRBV27	.	TRBJ2-7	TGTGCCAGCAGAACTGGGTTGTACGAGCAGTACTTC	CASRTGLYEQYF
.	TRBV6-1	.	TRBJ1-2	TGTGCCAGCAGTGAAGTCCGGGGTTATGGCTACACCTTC	CASSEVRGYGYTF
once	TRBV6-5	TRBD1	TRBJ1-2	TGTGCCAGCAGTCGGGGGACAGGGGGTGGCTACACCTTC	CASSRGTGGGYTF
.	TRBV30	.	TRBJ2-1	TGTGCCTGGAGCCGGACACGCTCCTACAATGAGCAGTTCTTC	CAWSRTRSYNEQFF
.	TRBV6-1	.	TRBJ1-5	TGTGCCAGCAGTGAACGCTTGACAACTATTAGCAATCAGCCCCAGCATTTT	CASSERLTTISNQPQHF
.	TRBV2	.	TRBJ2-7	TGTGCCAGCAGGGTGGAGAGCTATAAGCAGTACTTC	CASRVESYKQYF
few	TRBV19	.	TRBJ2-3	TGTGCCAGTAGGGGTGCAACAGGGACTACAGATACGCAGTATTTT	CASRGATGTTDTQYF
.	TRBV30	.	TRBJ1-2	TGTGCCTGGAGTGTGCACAGGGCTAACTATGGCTACACCTTC	CAWSVHRANYGYTF
.	TRBV11-2	.	TRBJ1-2	TGTGCCAGCAGCTTCTCCCTATCCGGGAAGGGAGGCTACACCTTC	CASSFSLSGKGGYTF
.	TRBV5-5	TRBD1	TRBJ1-4	TGTGCCAGCAGCCCAGGACAGGGCCTCCAAAAACTGTTTTTT	CASSPGQGLQKLFF
few	TRBV11-2	TRBD1	TRBJ2-5	TGTGCCAGCAGCCGGACAGGAAAAGAGACCCAGTACTTC	CASSRTGKETQYF
medium-sized	TRBV19	.	TRBJ1-3	TGTGCCAGTAGTATACTCGGCGCTTCTAGCTCTGGAAACACCATATATTTT	CASSILGASSSGNTIYF
.	TRBV27	.	TRBJ2-2	TGTGCCAGCAGCCCCCAGGGTAGCGGGGAGCTGTTTTTT	CASSPQGSGELFF
once	TRBV6-1	TRBD2	TRBJ2-2	TGTGCCAGAGGTGGGCGGGGGGGCGCCACCGGGGAGCTGTTTTTT	CARGGRGGATGELFF
once	TRBV10-3	.	TRBJ2-1	TGTGCCATCAGTGATTACAATGAGCAGTTCTTC	CAISDYNEQFF
.	TRBV5-6	.	TRBJ2-2	TGTGCCAGCAGCAGGACAGTGAACACCGGGGAGCTGTTTTTT	CASSRTVNTGELFF
.	TRBV6-1	TRBD1	TRBJ2-7	TGTGCCAGCAGAGCCGGGACAGGGGCCTACGAGCAGTACTTC	CASRAGTGAYEQYF
.	TRBV18	.	TRBJ1-2	TGTGCCAGCTCACCACTCACAGCCCAACCTTATGGCTACACCTTC	CASSPLTAQPYGYTF
.	TRBV18	TRBD1	TRBJ2-1	TGTGCCAGCTCATCGCCGGGACAGAGGATCAATGAGCAGTTCTTC	CASSSPGQRINEQFF
once	TRBV19	.	TRBJ1-3	TGTGCCAGTAGACAGCTCGACTCTGGAAACACCATATATTTT	CASRQLDSGNTIYF
.	TRBV7-2	.	TRBJ2-2	TGTGCCAGCAGCTACCCCAGTTGGACCGGGGAGCTGTTTTTT	CASSYPSWTGELFF
.	TRBV7-8	.	TRBJ2-7	TGTGCCAGCAGCCAAATTATGGGTCAGCGCGAGTACTTC	CASSQIMGQREYF
few	TRBV4-1	.	TRBJ2-1	TGCGCCAGCAGCCCCCTTAATTCCGGGCCTGAGCAGTTCTTC	CASSPLNSGPEQFF
.	TRBV30	.	TRBJ1-1	TGTGCCTGGAGTGTATCGCGGGTGAACACTGAAGCTTTCTTT	CAWSVSRVNTEAFF
.	TRBV6-5	TRBD1	TRBJ2-7	TGTGCCAGCAGTTACCGAGAGACAGGGGGCTACGAGCAGTACTTC	CASSYRETGGYEQYF
few	TRBV9	.	TRBJ2-7	TGTGCCAGCAGCGTGGGAGTCCAGAGCTCCTACGAGCAGTACTTC	CASSVGVQSSYEQYF
.	TRBV4-2	.	TRBJ2-7	TGTGCCAGCAGCCAAGAACGGGGATTTAGCGAGCAGTACTTC	CASSQERGFSEQYF
few	TRBV29-1	TRBD1	TRBJ2-7	TGCAGCGTTGTGCTTCCGGGACAGTATGAGCAGTACTTC	CSVVLPGQYEQYF
once	TRBV18	TRBD1	TRBJ1-3	TGTGCCAGCTCACCATACCAGGGGGCCTCGGGAAACACCATATATTTT	CASSPYQGASGNTIYF